This entry is about one T cell receptor (beta chain). The data were taken from a study of blood T cell repertoires in COVID-19. Profiling relied on immunoSEQ multiplex PCR, and the TCRdb table lists in-frame clones only, not all of them. The sample lists roughly 250,000 clones; around nine tenths were seen once. The sequencing input was PBMCs or T cells enriched from blood (not recorded which). This clonotype was sampled from a woman aged 45-60 years who had recovered from COVID-19.

The CDR3 sequence is CASRPGFMNTEAFF. For the CDR3, the DNA is TGTGCCAGCAGGCCAGGGTTCATGAACACTGAAGCTTTCTTT. The rearrangement uses TRBV7-9 and TRBJ1-1; D is possibly TRBD1 (5 bases). The V end was cut by 6 bases, the J end by 0 bases, with 11 bases between. The CDR3 runs to 14 residues. Germline V gene lookup returns CDR1 SEHNR and CDR2 FQNEAQ (reference sequence).